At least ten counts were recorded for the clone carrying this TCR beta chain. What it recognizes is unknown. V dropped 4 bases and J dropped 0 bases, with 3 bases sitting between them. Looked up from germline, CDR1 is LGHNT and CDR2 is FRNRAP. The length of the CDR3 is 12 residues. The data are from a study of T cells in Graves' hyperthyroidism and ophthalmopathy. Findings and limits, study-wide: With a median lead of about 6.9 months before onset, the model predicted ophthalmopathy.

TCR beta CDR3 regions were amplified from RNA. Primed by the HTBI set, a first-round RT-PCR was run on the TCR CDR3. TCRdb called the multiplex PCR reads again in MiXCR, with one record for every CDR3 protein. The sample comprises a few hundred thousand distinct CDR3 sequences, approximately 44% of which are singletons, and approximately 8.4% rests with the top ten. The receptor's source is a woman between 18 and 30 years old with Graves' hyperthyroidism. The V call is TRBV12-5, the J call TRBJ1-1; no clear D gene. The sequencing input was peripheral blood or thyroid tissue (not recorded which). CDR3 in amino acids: CASGSLNTEAFF. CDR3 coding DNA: TGTGCTAGTGGTTCCTTGAACACTGAAGCTTTCTTT.